Detailed here is one T cell receptor (beta chain). Antigen unknown. The data were obtained in a study of chemoradiotherapy in HPV16-positive cancers. Profiled with immunoSEQ multiplex PCR; TCRdb holds only in-frame clones, not every one. The sample shows about 5,000 clones, roughly three quarters of them seen only once. Points from the study as a whole: Better recurrence-free survival went with HPV-responsive T-cell expansion in HPV16-positive patients. During treatment, candidate HPV-specific clones and E7-related motifs expanded in tumor. The functional HPV-specific definition rests on just two HPV16-positive patients.

Repeated repertoire sampling spanned the course of chemoradiotherapy. The CDR3 runs 14 residues. J gave up 3 bases and V 4 bases, and 7 bases lay outside the gene matches. CDR1 and CDR2 from the germline V gene are SGHRS and YFSETQ. This rearrangement joins TRBV5-1 to TRBJ2-7; 7 positions match TRBD1. The TCR comes from a human donor with HPV-associated anogenital cancer. This specimen was tumor tissue, taken from a patient who underwent chemoradiotherapy. The CDR3 here is CASSKTGIGYEQYF. CDR3 bases: TGCGCCAGCAGCAAGACAGGGATCGGCTACGAGCAGTACTTC.